The rows below give T cell receptor beta chains drawn from one sample of a study of early T cells in non-severe SARS-CoV-2 infection. In TCRdb, the 5' RACE reads were re-called with MiXCR into one record per CDR3 protein. The repertoire includes around 86,000 distinct CDR3 sequences, about 15% of them detected once, and 0.58% sits in the top ten. The sequencing input was whole blood. The receptors originated from an adult who was a healthcare worker with PCR-confirmed SARS-CoV-2 infection or an uninfected control (not recorded which). The CDR3 runs from the conserved cysteine through the conserved F or W. The D gene is left open where the match is weak. Clone size appears in some rows only: once, few, many, or a class for an expanded clone.

>TRBD2|TRBJ2-1|NA|TRBV27
TGTGCCAGCAGGCCCCTCGGACTAGCGATCCGTGAGCAGTTCTTC
CASRPLGLAIREQFF
>NA|TRBJ2-2|NA|TRBV5-1
TGCGCCAGCAGCTTGCAATCAGGGAACACCGGGGAGCTGTTTTTT
CASSLQSGNTGELFF
>TRBD1|TRBJ1-2|many|TRBV4-1
TGCGCCAGCAGCCAGGTGACAGGGGGCTTGAACTATGGCTACACCTTC
CASSQVTGGLNYGYTF
>TRBD1|TRBJ2-3|NA|TRBV4-1
TGCGCCAGCAGCCAAGATTTCAGGACAGGGCTCACAGATACGCAGTATTTT
CASSQDFRTGLTDTQYF
>NA|TRBJ2-2|many|TRBV19
TGTGCCAGTAGTATAGAAGTGACCGGGGAGCTGTTTTTT
CASSIEVTGELFF
>TRBD1|TRBJ1-1|few|TRBV7-9
TGTGCCAGCAGCCATGAAACAGGGGAGGACACTGAAGCTTTCTTT
CASSHETGEDTEAFF
>TRBD2|TRBJ2-5|NA|TRBV2
TGTGCCAGCAGGGGGACTAGCCCAGAGACCCAGTACTTC
CASRGTSPETQYF
>TRBD1|TRBJ1-2|NA|TRBV5-1
TGCGCCAGCAGCTTGGCAGGGGGCGAAGAAGATGGCTACACCTTC
CASSLAGGEEDGYTF
>TRBD2|TRBJ2-2|NA|TRBV19
TGTGCCAGTATGACTAGCGGGAGACGGAACACCGGGGAGCTGTTTTTT
CASMTSGRRNTGELFF
>NA|TRBJ2-5|few|TRBV5-8
TGTGCCAGCAGCCAAGGAACAGGGCTGGAGACCCAGTACTTC
CASSQGTGLETQYF